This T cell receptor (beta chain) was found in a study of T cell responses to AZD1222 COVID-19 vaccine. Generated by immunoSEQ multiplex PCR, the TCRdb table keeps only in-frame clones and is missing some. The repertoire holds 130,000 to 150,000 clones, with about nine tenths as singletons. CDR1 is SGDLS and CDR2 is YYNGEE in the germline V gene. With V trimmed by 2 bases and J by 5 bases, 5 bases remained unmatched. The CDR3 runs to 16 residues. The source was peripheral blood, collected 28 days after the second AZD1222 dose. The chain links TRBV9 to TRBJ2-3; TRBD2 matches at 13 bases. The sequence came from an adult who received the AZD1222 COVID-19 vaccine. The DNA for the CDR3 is TGTGCCAGCAGCGTCACTAGCGGGGGGGCTAGAGATACGCAGTATTTT. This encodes CASSVTSGGARDTQYF. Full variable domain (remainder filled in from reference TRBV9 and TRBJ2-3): DSGVTQTPKHLITATGQRVTLRCSPRSGDLSVYWYQQSLDQGLQFLIQYYNGEERAKGNILERFSAQQFPDLHSELNLSSLELGDSALYFCASSVTSGGARDTQYFGPGTRLTVL.